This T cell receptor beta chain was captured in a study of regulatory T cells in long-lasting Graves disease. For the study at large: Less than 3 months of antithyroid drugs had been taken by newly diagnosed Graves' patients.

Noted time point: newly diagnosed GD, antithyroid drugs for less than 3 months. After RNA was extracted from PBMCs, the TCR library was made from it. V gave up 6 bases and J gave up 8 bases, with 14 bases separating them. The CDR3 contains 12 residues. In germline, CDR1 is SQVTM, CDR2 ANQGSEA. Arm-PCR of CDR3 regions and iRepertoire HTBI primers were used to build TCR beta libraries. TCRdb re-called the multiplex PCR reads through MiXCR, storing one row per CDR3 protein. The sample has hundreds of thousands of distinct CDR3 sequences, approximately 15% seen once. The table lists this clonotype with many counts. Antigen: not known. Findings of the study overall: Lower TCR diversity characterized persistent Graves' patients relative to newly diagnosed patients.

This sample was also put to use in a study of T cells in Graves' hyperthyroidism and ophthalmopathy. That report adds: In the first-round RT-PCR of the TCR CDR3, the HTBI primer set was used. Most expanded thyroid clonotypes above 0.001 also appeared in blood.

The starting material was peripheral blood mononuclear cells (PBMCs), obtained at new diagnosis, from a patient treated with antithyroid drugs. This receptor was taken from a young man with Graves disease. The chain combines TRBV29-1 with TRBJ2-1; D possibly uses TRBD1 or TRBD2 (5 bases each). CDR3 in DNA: TGCAGCGTAGGCAGGATGGGGGATGAGCAGTTCTTC. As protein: CSVGRMGDEQFF.